Shown below are 17 T cell receptor beta chains from a single sample sequenced in a study of Graves' ophthalmopathy and Graves' hyperthyroidism. Scientists amplified the TCR beta CDR3 regions from RNA transcripts. The first-round RT-PCR employed HTBI primers together with the Qiagen OneStep RT-PCR kit. A multiplex PCR was then performed as the second round. TCRdb re-analysed the multiplex PCR reads in MiXCR, keeping a single row per CDR3 protein. The sample yields about 740,000 distinct CDR3 sequences, approximately 40% seen once. The specimen was peripheral blood. These receptors all stem from an adult man with Graves' ophthalmopathy.

The chain joins TRBV5-1 to TRBJ2-5, with 7 bases lining up with TRBD1. Germline-derived CDR1 and CDR2 are SGHRS and YFSETQ. With V trimmed by 7 bases and J by 0 bases, 6 bases remained unmatched. The CDR3 loop spans 14 amino acids. The CDR3 nucleotides read TGCGCCAGCGGACAGGATCCATACCAAGAGACCCAGTACTTC. Translated, it gives CASGQDPYQETQYF.

Ten or more counts support this clonotype. CDR3 DNA: TGTGCCATCAGTGGTAAAAACAGGGGTGCCACTGAAGCTTTCTTT. It encodes CAISGKNRGATEAFF. The chain joins TRBV10-3 to TRBJ1-1, with TRBD1 matching 7 bases. CDR3 length: 15 amino acids. The J segment lost 4 bases and the V segment lost 4 bases, leaving 9 bases of the junction unmatched. Germline loops: CDR1 ENHRY, CDR2 SYGVKD.

In this sample, this clonotype turned up many times. This chain links TRBV7-2 with TRBJ2-7, with 11 bases fitting TRBD2. The CDR3 is made up of 15 amino acids. Looked up from germline, CDR1 is SGHTA and CDR2 is FQGNSA. With 5 bases clipped from V and 3 bases from J, the junction kept 6 bases outside the gene matches. The CDR3 DNA reads as TGTGCCAGCAGCACCACCGGGACTAGCGGCTACGAGCAGTACTTC. The encoded protein is CASSTTGTSGYEQYF.

This clonotype was seen many times. This chain connects TRBV2 to TRBJ2-5; TRBD1 agrees at 9 bases. This CDR3 region has 14 residues. V lost 7 bases, J lost 4 bases, and 7 bases stayed unmatched. Germline V lookup: CDR1 SNHLY, CDR2 FYNNEI. The CDR3 coding sequence is TGTGCCAGCAATTTGCACAGGGGGCGAGAGACCCAGTACTTC. Residues: CASNLHRGRETQYF.

This clonotype has just a few counts. The J gene is TRBJ1-5, the V gene TRBV19; no definite D call. There are 12 residues in the CDR3. Germline loops: CDR1 LNHDA, CDR2 SQIVND (reference sequence). V was pared by 0 bases and J by 6 bases, with 3 bases between. CDR3 sequence (DNA): TGTGCCAGTAGTATAGAGGGTCAGCCCCAGCATTTT. Residues: CASSIEGQPQHF. The variable domain in full, completed from reference TRBV19 and TRBJ1-5, reads DGGITQSPKYLFRKEGQNVTLSCEQNLNHDAMYWYRQDPGQGLRLIYYSQIVNDFQKGDIAEGYSVSREKKESFPLTVTSAQKNPTAFYLCASSIEGQPQHFGDGTRLSIL.

In the case of this clonotype: With a much larger clone just one base away, this may be a read error. The chain joins TRBV7-9 to TRBJ1-5; D unclear. This CDR3 is 13 amino acids long. V gave up 3 bases and J gave up 3 bases, with 6 bases separating them. Germline CDR1 reads SEHNR; CDR2 reads FQNEAQ (reference sequence). As DNA, the CDR3 is TGTGCCAGCAGCTTGGGCGACAATCAGCCCCAGCATTTT. It is translated as CASSLGDNQPQHF.

This clonotype showed up just a few times. The chain recombines TRBV7-9 with TRBJ1-5, with D possibly matching TRBD1 (5 bases). The germline CDR1 and CDR2 sequences are SEHNR and FQNEAQ (reference sequence). The CDR3 spans 15 residues. Trimming stripped 5 bases from V and 4 bases from J, with 15 bases between. CDR3 amino acids: CASSQDSGGNQPQHF. CDR3 bases: TGTGCCAGCAGCCAAGACAGTGGAGGGAATCAGCCCCAGCATTTT.

This clonotype was picked up many times. The chain uses TRBV20-1 and TRBJ2-7, with D maybe TRBD2 (5 bases). The CDR3 is 12 residues long. V lost 2 bases to trimming and J lost 2 bases, with 7 bases between them. CDR1 DFQATT and CDR2 SNEGSKA come from the germline V gene (reference sequence). CDR3 sequence (DNA): TGCAGTGCTAGACGGGATCCCTACGAGCAGTACTTC. It is translated as CSARRDPYEQYF.

The CDR3 DNA reads TGTGCCACCAGGACACAGGGGGGGAGCTATGGCTACACCTTC. This codes for CATRTQGGSYGYTF. V is TRBV2 and J is TRBJ1-2; 8 nucleotides line up with TRBD1. The CDR3 totals 14 residues. V gave up 10 bases and J gave up 4 bases; unmatched junction bases: 11. Germline V gene lookup returns CDR1 SNHLY and CDR2 FYNNEI.

This clonotype came up a few times. J is TRBJ1-2 and V is TRBV6-4, with 7 bases matching TRBD1. Unmatched junction bases numbered 9, after V lost 3 bases and J lost 8 bases. The CDR3 covers 14 residues. The germline V gene encodes CDR1 MRHNA and CDR2 SNTAGT. The CDR3 protein is CASSENRGQLGYTF. CDR3 coding DNA: TGTGCCAGCAGTGAAAATAGGGGACAGCTCGGCTACACCTTC.

The J gene is TRBJ2-5, the V gene TRBV7-9; the D gene is possibly TRBD1 (6 bases). The germline V and J ends were trimmed by 8 bases and 11 bases, with 15 bases remaining between them. CDR3 size: 11 residues. Germline lookup yields CDR1 SEHNR and CDR2 FQNEAQ (reference sequence). CDR3 region: CASQGPDEQYF. In DNA, the CDR3 is TGTGCCAGCCAGGGGCCGGATGAGCAGTACTTC.

The chain carries TRBV2 and TRBJ1-6, with D perhaps matching TRBD1 (5 bases). The CDR3 is made up of 16 amino acids. Trimming pared 3 bases from V and 7 bases from J, leaving 16 bases between. Per germline, CDR1 SNHLY and CDR2 FYNNEI. CDR3 residues: CASSDGDPWMNSPLHF. The CDR3 nucleotides are TGTGCCAGCAGTGATGGGGACCCGTGGATGAATTCACCCCTCCACTTT.

The rearrangement uses TRBV24-1 and TRBJ1-5; 9 bases fit TRBD1. The CDR3 is 15 residues long. Unmatched junction bases numbered 10, after V lost 11 bases and J lost 3 bases. Germline-derived CDR1 and CDR2 are KGHDR and SFDVKD. DNA for the CDR3: TGTGCCAGCAGAGCCGGGACAGGGTTCAATCAGCCCCAGCATTTT. Its translation is CASRAGTGFNQPQHF.

The chain carries TRBV7-9 and TRBJ1-1; D gene unclear. Between the trimmed V and J ends, which lost 2 bases and 7 bases, there was a span of 8 bases. The CDR3 is 12 amino acids. Germline CDR1 reads SEHNR; CDR2 reads FQNEAQ (reference sequence). The DNA for the CDR3 is TGTGCCAGCAGCTTACAATTAGGTGAAGCTTTCTTT. This encodes CASSLQLGEAFF.

The table lists this clonotype with many counts. This rearrangement joins TRBV10-3 to TRBJ2-5; 10 nucleotides agree with TRBD2. The germline CDR1 and CDR2 sequences are ENHRY and SYGVKD. The CDR3 is made up of 15 amino acids. V lost 5 bases, J lost 2 bases, and 5 bases stayed unmatched. The CDR3 is CAISSQAGGQETQYF. In DNA, the CDR3 is TGTGCCATCAGTTCCCAAGCGGGGGGGCAAGAGACCCAGTACTTC.

This clonotype was observed a few times. The chain is built from TRBV25-1 and TRBJ1-2, with D unclear. Looked up from germline, CDR1 is MGHDK and CDR2 is SYGVNS. Between the trimmed V and J ends, which lost 5 bases and 4 bases, there was a span of 8 bases. The CDR3 spans 12 residues. CDR3 DNA sequence: TGTGCCAGCAGTTCCAAGGCCTATGGCTACACCTTC. Translated: CASSSKAYGYTF.

This clonotype was seen ten or more times. The chain combines TRBV10-2 with TRBJ1-5, with 9 nucleotides matching TRBD1. V dropped 6 bases and J dropped 4; count of bases not matched to a gene: 4. The CDR3 sequence is 14 residues long. From germline, CDR1 is WSHSY and CDR2 SAAADI. As DNA, the CDR3 is TGCGCCAGCAGCCGGACAGGGGAGAATCAGCCCCAGCATTTT. Its translation: CASSRTGENQPQHF.